This TCR beta chain was sequenced for a study of beta chain features in type 1 diabetes. Study-level information: The study examined around 98,000,000 sorted cells across all samples.

Germline V gene sequence: CDR1 SGHTA, CDR2 FQGTGA. The CDR3 consists of 16 residues. Trimming cost V 1 base and J 9 bases, with 19 bases left between them. Sequencing targeted expressed TCRB transcripts, as all isolated RNA had been reverse transcribed. Profiling relied on immunoSEQ multiplex PCR, and the TCRdb table lists in-frame clones only, not all of them. This sample has about 320,000 clones, with 13% to 15% found just once. This clone has only a few counts. The chain combines TRBV7-3 with TRBJ2-1, with no clear D. This sequence was found in a man aged 30 to 45 in good health. The source material was central memory CD4+ T cells from blood. CDR3 sequence: CASSLNPGSTLGEQFF. Written as DNA, the CDR3 is TGTGCCAGCAGCTTAAATCCTGGCTCGACGTTGGGTGAGCAGTTCTTC.